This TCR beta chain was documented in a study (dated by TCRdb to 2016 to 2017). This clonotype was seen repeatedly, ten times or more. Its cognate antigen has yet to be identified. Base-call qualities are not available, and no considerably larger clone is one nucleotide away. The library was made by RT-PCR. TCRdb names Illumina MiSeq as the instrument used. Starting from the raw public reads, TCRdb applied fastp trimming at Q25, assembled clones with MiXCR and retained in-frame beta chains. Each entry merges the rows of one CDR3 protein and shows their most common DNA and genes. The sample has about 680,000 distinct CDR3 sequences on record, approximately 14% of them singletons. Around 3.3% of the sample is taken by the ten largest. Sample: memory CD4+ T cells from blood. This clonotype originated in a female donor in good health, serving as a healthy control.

The CDR3 has the sequence CASRTSGASTDTQYF. In nucleotides, the sequence is TGCGCCAGCAGAACCTCGGGCGCTAGCACAGATACGCAGTATTTT. The chain couples TRBV5-1 to TRBJ2-3; confidence is insufficient to name the D gene. CDR1 SGHRS and CDR2 YFSETQ were looked up in the germline V gene. Measured from the cysteine to the phenylalanine, the CDR3 is 15 residues long. Just the 45-base CDR3 DNA is kept, in frame starting at base 1. The junction shows trimming of 5 bases on V and 0 bases on J, plus 13 bases between the germline ends.